The 15 T cell receptor beta chains listed next were all sequenced from one sample in a study of T cell repertoires in cytomegalovirus infection. TCRdb analysed the reads with MiXCR anew, one entry per CDR3 protein. The data show roughly 800,000 distinct CDR3 sequences, about 28% seen once. The antigens these receptors bind are not known. Sequenced material: cultured CD8+ T cells from PBMCs, taken from culture after CMV antigen stimulation. These receptors were collected from a human donor in good health (CMV status not recorded). Some clones in this sample may be carry-over from other donors' samples.

The rearrangement uses TRBV9 and TRBJ2-3; maybe TRBD1 (6 bases). Germline CDR1 reads SGDLS; CDR2 reads YYNGEE. V was cut by 3 bases and J by 6 bases, with 17 bases left in between. The CDR3 has 15 amino acids. This CDR3 is CASSGFNRAPDTQYF. The CDR3 nucleotides are TGTGCCAGCAGCGGATTTAACAGGGCACCGGATACGCAGTATTTT.

This chain's CDR3 is CASSIDREGGNQPQHF. The CDR3 nucleotides are TGTGCCAGTAGTATTGATAGGGAAGGCGGCAATCAGCCCCAGCATTTT. The chain carries TRBV19 and TRBJ1-5; no definite D call. V was clipped by 3 bases and J by 2 bases, with 14 bases between them. Germline loops: CDR1 LNHDA, CDR2 SQIVND (reference sequence). This CDR3 has 16 amino acids.

This chain joins TRBV5-1 and TRBJ1-1, with 12 bases that match TRBD1. Trimming removed 3 bases from V and 1 base from J; junction bases left unmatched: 7. In germline, CDR1 is SGHRS, CDR2 YFSETQ. This CDR3 has 17 amino acids. CDR3 sequence: CASSYFPGQGANTEAFF. In DNA, the CDR3 is TGCGCCAGCAGCTACTTTCCGGGACAGGGGGCGAACACTGAAGCTTTCTTT.

The chain has TRBV7-6 and TRBJ1-4; TRBD1 matches at 9 bases. V gave up 1 base and J gave up 5 bases; unmatched junction bases: 14. Germline values: CDR1 SGHVS, CDR2 FNYEAQ. The CDR3 is 19 amino acids. CDR3 bases: TGTGCCAGCAGCTTAGATCTCCCGGGACAGGGCGCCGCGAATGAAAAACTGTTTTTT. Its protein product is CASSLDLPGQGAANEKLFF.

V usage is TRBV4-1 and J usage is TRBJ1-1; a possible D gene is TRBD1 (6 bases). In germline, CDR1 is MGHRA, CDR2 YSYEKL. CDR3 length: 17 amino acids. Deletions cut 2 bases from V and 0 bases from J, with 16 bases between. The CDR3 here is CASSQSGGGRVNTEAFF. Here the CDR3 DNA reads TGCGCCAGCAGCCAATCCGGGGGGGGCAGGGTGAACACTGAAGCTTTCTTT.

The chain is built from TRBV12-3 or TRBV12-4 and TRBJ1-5; D possibly corresponds to TRBD1 (6 bases). V lost 3 bases and J lost 7, with 13 bases in between. The CDR3 sequence is 14 residues long. The CDR3: CASSLAAGAQPQHF. The CDR3 bases are TGTGCCAGCAGTTTGGCGGCAGGGGCACAGCCCCAGCATTTT.

This clonotype was detected a few times. V and J are TRBV7-6 and TRBJ2-7; 10 bases are shared with TRBD2. Germline lookup yields CDR1 SGHVS and CDR2 FNYEAQ. The CDR3 is 16 residues long. DNA of the CDR3: TGTGCTAGCAGCTCCCTCAGGGGGGGGACTAGCGATGAGCAGTACGTC. Its translation is CASSSLRGGTSDEQYV.

The chain has TRBV24-1 and TRBJ2-5; D unresolved. Germline V lookup: CDR1 KGHDR, CDR2 SFDVKD. The CDR3 loop spans 11 amino acids. V lost 3 bases, J lost 4 bases, and 2 bases lay in between. CDR3 nucleotide sequence: TGTGCCACCAGTGATGGAGAGACCCAGTACTTC. Translated, it gives CATSDGETQYF.

There are many counts of this clonotype. V is TRBV7-2 and J is TRBJ1-5, with TRBD1 matching 8 bases. The junction had 9 bases not matched to a gene; V was cut back by 4 bases and J by 7 bases. The CDR3 extends over 15 amino acids. Germline assignment: CDR1 SGHTA and CDR2 FQGNSA. The CDR3 DNA follows: TGTGCCAGCAGCTCTTCCGGACAGGGTCACCAGCCCCAGCATTTT. It is translated as CASSSSGQGHQPQHF. The full variable domain, in which reference TRBV7-2 and TRBJ1-5 provide the parts outside the CDR3, is GAGVSQSPSNKVTEKGKDVELRCDPISGHTALYWYRQSLGQGLEFLIYFQGNSAPDKSGLPSDRFSAERTGGSVSTLTIQRTQQEDSAVYLCASSSSGQGHQPQHFGDGTRLSIL.

The chain joins TRBV5-6 to TRBJ2-7; TRBD1 matches 7 bases. The length of the CDR3 is 16 residues. V was clipped by 0 bases and J by 2 bases; unmatched bases: 8. CDR1 is SGHDT, CDR2 YYEEEE, per germline. The DNA of the CDR3 is TGTGCCAGCAGCTTGGCCGAGACAGGGCTCGCCTACGAGCAGTACTTC. It translates to CASSLAETGLAYEQYF.

V and J are TRBV7-2 and TRBJ2-5, with D tentatively TRBD2 (5 bases). CDR1 is SGHTA and CDR2 is FQGNSA in the germline V gene. The germline V and J ends were trimmed by 6 bases and 5 bases, with 13 bases remaining between them. The CDR3 totals 13 residues. The CDR3, as DNA: TGTGCCAGCAGGGGCCGTGGGGAGGAGACCCAGTACTTC. This translates into CASRGRGEETQYF.

CDR3 protein: CASSTGGQTYEQYV. CDR3 nucleotide sequence: TGTGCCAGCAGCACGGGGGGGCAGACCTACGAGCAGTACGTC. V is TRBV6-2 or TRBV6-3 and J is TRBJ2-7, with 8 nucleotides matching TRBD2. CDR3 size: 14 residues. Germline V gene data show CDR1 as MNHEY and CDR2 as SVGEGT. The V segment lost 6 bases and the J segment 2 bases; nucleotides outside the gene matches: 6.

This clonotype was seen ten or more times. The genes are TRBV7-2 and TRBJ1-2; TRBD1 might be the D (6 bases). The CDR3 runs 16 residues. The V end lost 2 bases, the J end lost 1 base, and 14 bases lay between the germline ends. Per the germline V gene, CDR1 is SGHTA and CDR2 is FQGNSA. In DNA, the CDR3 is TGTGCCAGCAGCTTACTGGGGGGACACATTAACTATGGCTACACCTTC. This translates into CASSLLGGHINYGYTF.

The chain couples TRBV12-3 or TRBV12-4 to TRBJ1-2; D perhaps matches TRBD1 (6 bases). The length of the CDR3 is 17 residues. The germline V and J ends were trimmed by 4 bases and 2 bases, with 20 bases remaining between them. The CDR3 spells CASSSSWGGRLNYGYTF. CDR3 in DNA: TGTGCCAGCAGTTCAAGCTGGGGGGGGCGTTTAAACTATGGCTACACCTTC.

This clonotype has only a few counts. Here the CDR3 DNA reads TGCGCCAGCAGCCAAGGACTAGCGGGGGGGCCCAATGAGCAGTTCTTC. Protein sequence: CASSQGLAGGPNEQFF. The chain uses TRBV4-1 and TRBJ2-1; 14 nucleotides line up with TRBD2. CDR1 is MGHRA and CDR2 is YSYEKL in the germline V gene. The CDR3 covers 16 residues. Trimming removed 1 base from V and 6 bases from J; junction bases left unmatched: 2.